This TCR beta chain was sequenced during a study of T cells after yellow fever vaccination. General study results and limits: FACS-sorted repertoires could harbor abundant contaminating bulk-population clonotypes. A weaker but faster secondary response was observed, peaking on day 5 versus 15. In post-booster samples, most primary-vaccination clones reappeared (about 95% CD4, roughly 90% CD8).

Note on this clonotype: The antigen is undetermined.

UMIs and a universal primer site were added when TCR cDNA was made by 5'RACE template switching. TCRdb reprocessed the 5' RACE reads with MiXCR, giving one entry per CDR3 protein. The sample has just under 600,000 distinct CDR3 sequences, around an eighth seen once; the top ten hold around 15%. V was shortened by 0 bases and J by 6 bases, with 11 bases between the two germline ends. The germline V gene has CDR1 PRHDT and CDR2 FYEKMQ (reference sequence). The length of the CDR3 is 15 residues. Source: PBMCs, taken on the day of the yellow fever booster vaccination. The V gene is TRBV13, the J gene TRBJ1-4; D uncertain. The receptor was derived from a young man who received the YFV17D yellow fever vaccine. The CDR3 region has the DNA TGTGCCAGCAGCTTAGGTGGGTTAGAAGATGAAAAACTGTTTTTT. This translates into CASSLGGLEDEKLFF.